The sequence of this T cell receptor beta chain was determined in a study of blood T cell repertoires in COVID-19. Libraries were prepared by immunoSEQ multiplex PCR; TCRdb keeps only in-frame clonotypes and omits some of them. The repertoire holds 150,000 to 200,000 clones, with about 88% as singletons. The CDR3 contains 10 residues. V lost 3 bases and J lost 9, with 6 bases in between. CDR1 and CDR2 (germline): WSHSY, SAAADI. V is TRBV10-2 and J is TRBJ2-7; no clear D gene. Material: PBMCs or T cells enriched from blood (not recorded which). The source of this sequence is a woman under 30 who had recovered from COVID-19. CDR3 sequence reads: CASSDGWQYF. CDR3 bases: TGCGCCAGCAGTGACGGGTGGCAGTACTTC.